This T cell receptor (beta chain) was documented in a study of cytomegalovirus exposure and HLA in healthy donors. Across the study: About 180 million T cells yielded around 120 million unique TCR beta sequences in earlier analysis. General study results and limits: Specific recognition of CMV antigens was confirmed in vitro for a few chains (all CMV-associated).

The PCR contained 60 Vbeta and 13 Jbeta primers. Clones were sequenced by immunoSEQ multiplex PCR, and TCRdb holds only the in-frame ones, with some missing. The sample shows 250,000 to 350,000 clones, roughly 90% of them seen only once. This CDR3 is 17 amino acids long. Unmatched junction bases numbered 11, after V lost 4 bases and J lost 6 bases. CDR1 and CDR2 (germline): LNHDA, SQIVND (reference sequence). This clone was recorded once. What it recognizes is unknown. This receptor was identified in a man between 35 and 55 years old in good health and CMV-seropositive. The chain employs TRBV19 and TRBJ2-1; 11 bases are shared with TRBD2. The sample was PBMCs. CDR3 coding DNA: TGTGCCAGTAGTACACCGGGACTAGCGGAACCTGGCAATGAGCAGTTCTTC. Protein sequence: CASSTPGLAEPGNEQFF.